This T cell receptor (beta chain) was documented in a study of shared clonotypes between healthy human individuals. Sequencing used immunoSEQ multiplex PCR; TCRdb keeps in-frame clones, though not all of them. The sample lists about 79,000 clones, roughly three fifths occurring once. In its sample, this clone was seen once. Its antigen is currently unknown. In CD8 memory, CD45RO+ cells were put together with CCR7-negative CD45RA+ TemRA cells. Points from the study as a whole: Memory subsets had estimated richness that was generally smaller than that of naive subsets. A reduction in generation probabilities was seen for non-shared clonotypes relative to those shared by all four donors. What limited the represented genetic and exposure-history diversity was the small number of donors.

The germline V gene has CDR1 MNHNY and CDR2 SVGAGI (reference sequence). Trimming cost V 2 bases and J 5 bases, with 15 bases left between them. CDR3 length: 15 residues. The specimen sequenced was memory CD8+ T cells sorted from blood. The subset: CD45RO+ cells pooled with CCR7-negative TemRA cells. The receptor was isolated from a young man in good health. The chain uses TRBV6-6 and TRBJ2-5; D is perhaps TRBD1 (5 bases). The CDR3: CASSYGQGFLETQYF. In DNA, the CDR3 is TGTGCCAGCAGTTACGGCCAGGGTTTTCTCGAGACCCAGTACTTC.